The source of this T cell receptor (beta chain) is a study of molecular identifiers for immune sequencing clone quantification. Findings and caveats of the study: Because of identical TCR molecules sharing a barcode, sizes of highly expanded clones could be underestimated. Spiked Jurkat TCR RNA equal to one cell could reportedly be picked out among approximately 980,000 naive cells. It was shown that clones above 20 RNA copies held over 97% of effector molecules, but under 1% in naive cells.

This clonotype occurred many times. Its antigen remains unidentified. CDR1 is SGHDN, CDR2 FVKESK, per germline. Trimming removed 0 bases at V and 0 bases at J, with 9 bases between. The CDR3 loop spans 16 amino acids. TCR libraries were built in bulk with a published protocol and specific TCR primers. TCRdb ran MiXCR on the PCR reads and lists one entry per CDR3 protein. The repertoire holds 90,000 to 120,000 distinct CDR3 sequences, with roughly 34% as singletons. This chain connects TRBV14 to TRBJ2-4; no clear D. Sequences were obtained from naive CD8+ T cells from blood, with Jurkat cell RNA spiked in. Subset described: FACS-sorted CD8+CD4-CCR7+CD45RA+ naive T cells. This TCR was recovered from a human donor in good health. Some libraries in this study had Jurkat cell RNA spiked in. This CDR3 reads CASSQETSLAKNIQYF. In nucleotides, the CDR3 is TGTGCCAGCAGCCAAGAGACTTCTTTAGCCAAAAACATTCAGTACTTC.